The next 32 T cell receptor beta chains were all read from a single sample in a study of beta chain features in type 1 diabetes. Reverse transcribing all isolated RNA meant expressed TCRB transcripts were sequenced. Method: immunoSEQ multiplex PCR; TCRdb's copy keeps in-frame clones and lacks some. The table has under 900,000 clones, 17% seen once; the top ten hold roughly 0.025%. Sequencing was carried out using naive CD4+ T cells from blood. All receptors derive from a woman aged 18-30 years in good health.

The chain employs TRBV7-9 and TRBJ1-1; D is possibly TRBD1 (5 bases). The V end was cut by 5 bases, the J end by 10 bases, with 14 bases between. The CDR3 contains 12 residues. Germline values: CDR1 SEHNR, CDR2 FQNEAQ (reference sequence). CDR3 DNA: TGTGCCAGCAGCCGCCCAATTCAGGGAGCTTTCTTT. This encodes CASSRPIQGAFF.

This clone was seen a handful of times. This chain links TRBV11-2 with TRBJ2-2, with D uncertain. This CDR3 region has 14 residues. The V end lost 0 bases, the J end lost 10 bases, and 12 bases lay between the germline ends. Germline V gene sequence: CDR1 SGHAT, CDR2 FQNNGV. Here the CDR3 reads CASSLESRRTELFF. CDR3 DNA sequence: TGTGCCAGCAGCTTAGAGTCTCGGCGGACGGAGCTGTTTTTT.

The table lists this clone with a few counts. The J gene is TRBJ2-1, the V gene TRBV9; D unresolved. V was trimmed by 0 bases and J by 0 bases, leaving 7 bases between them. Germline V lookup: CDR1 SGDLS, CDR2 YYNGEE. The length of the CDR3 is 15 residues. The CDR3 region has the DNA TGTGCCAGCAGCGTAGAGGGTCTCTCCTACAATGAGCAGTTCTTC. Amino acids: CASSVEGLSYNEQFF. Complete variable domain (other parts from reference TRBV9 and TRBJ2-1): DSGVTQTPKHLITATGQRVTLRCSPRSGDLSVYWYQQSLDQGLQFLIQYYNGEERAKGNILERFSAQQFPDLHSELNLSSLELGDSALYFCASSVEGLSYNEQFFGPGTRLTVL.

This clone was found a few times. This chain joins TRBV6-1 and TRBJ2-7, with D possibly TRBD1 on 6 matching bases. Germline lookup yields CDR1 MNHNS and CDR2 SASEGT. This CDR3 is built from 13 residues. V was shortened by 2 bases and J by 4 bases, with 9 bases between the two germline ends. The CDR3: CASSEQGLYEQYF. DNA of the CDR3: TGTGCCAGCAGTGAACAGGGGTTGTACGAGCAGTACTTC.

In its sample, this clone was seen a few times. The DNA for the CDR3 is TGCAGCGTTGAAGGGTTTTTGGGCGGGACCGGCTCCTACAATGAGCAGTTCTTC. Amino acid sequence: CSVEGFLGGTGSYNEQFF. This chain connects TRBV29-1 to TRBJ2-1; possibly TRBD2 for D (6 bases). V was shortened by 1 base and J by 0 bases, with 19 bases between the two germline ends. This CDR3 region has 18 residues. CDR1 and CDR2 from the germline V gene are SQVTM and ANQGSEA.

Only a few counts were recorded for this clone. The sample has other DNA sequences that encode this CDR3 too. The V call is TRBV20-1, the J call TRBJ2-3, with D unclear. The CDR3 covers 10 residues. Trimming took 5 bases from V and 1 from J, leaving 1 base between them. Germline V gives CDR1 DFQATT, CDR2 SNEGSKA (reference sequence). The CDR3 DNA sequence: TGCAGTGCTCGCACAGATACGCAGTATTTT. It yields the protein CSARTDTQYF.

This clone was counted between two and nine times. This chain links TRBV7-2 with TRBJ2-5; D gene uncertain. The V gene's germline CDR1 is SGHTA and CDR2 FQGNSA. Deletions cut 1 base from V and 4 bases from J, with 7 bases between. There are 13 residues in the CDR3. CDR3 residues: CASSLDSAETQYF. The DNA for the CDR3 is TGTGCCAGCAGCTTAGACAGCGCAGAGACCCAGTACTTC.

This clone was counted between two and nine times. The chain combines TRBV6-5 with TRBJ1-2, with 7 bases fitting TRBD1. V was pared by 7 bases and J by 3 bases, with 11 bases of the junction left unmatched. The CDR3 is 15 residues long. Looked up from germline, CDR1 is MNHEY and CDR2 is SVGAGI. The CDR3 coding sequence is TGTGCCAGCATGCGGGTAGGGGGCGCGTACTATGGCTACACCTTC. Amino acids: CASMRVGGAYYGYTF.

Here the CDR3 DNA reads TGTGCCAGCAGTTCCCATGACAGGGGGAATCAGCCCCAGCATTTT. This encodes CASSSHDRGNQPQHF. The chain carries TRBV27 and TRBJ1-5; 9 positions match TRBD1. CDR3 size: 15 residues. Trimming took 4 bases from V and 4 from J; bases not matched to a gene: 5. Germline V gene data show CDR1 as MNHEY and CDR2 as SMNVEV (reference sequence).

This chain joins TRBV28 and TRBJ1-5; D remains ambiguous. CDR1 and CDR2 from the germline V gene are MDHEN and SYDVKM. Trimming stripped 3 bases from V and 7 bases from J, with 10 bases between. This CDR3 is 13 amino acids long. The CDR3 sequence: CASSFGRPQPQHF. CDR3 coding DNA: TGTGCCAGCAGTTTCGGGCGCCCCCAGCCCCAGCATTTT.

This rearrangement joins TRBV6-5 to TRBJ2-7; 8 bases fit TRBD2. J lost 2 bases, V lost 6 bases, and 9 bases had no gene match. This CDR3 has 15 amino acids. CDR1 MNHEY and CDR2 SVGAGI come from the germline V gene. DNA of the CDR3: TGTGCCAGCAGATACGGGACGGGGGGGGCCTACGAGCAGTACTTC. It yields the protein CASRYGTGGAYEQYF.

This clone was detected a few times. The J gene is TRBJ2-7, the V gene TRBV29-1; no clear D. The germline V and J ends were trimmed by 4 bases and 2 bases, with 12 bases remaining between them. Germline V gene data show CDR1 as SQVTM and CDR2 as ANQGSEA. The CDR3 contains 13 residues. CDR3: CSVGRAAPYEQYF. As DNA, the CDR3 is TGCAGCGTTGGAAGGGCAGCTCCCTACGAGCAGTACTTC.

The table lists this clone with a few counts. The chain carries TRBV5-1 and TRBJ1-2; D may be TRBD1 (6 bases). This CDR3 comprises 14 residues. Per germline, CDR1 SGHRS and CDR2 YFSETQ. Trimming removed 0 bases at V and 1 base at J, with 7 bases between. The CDR3 bases are TGCGCCAGCAGCTTGGGACAGGATAACTATGGCTACACCTTC. Translated: CASSLGQDNYGYTF. Complete variable domain (other parts from reference TRBV5-1 and TRBJ1-2): KAGVTQTPRYLIKTRGQQVTLSCSPISGHRSVSWYQQTPGQGLQFLFEYFSETQRNKGNFPGRFSGRQFSNSRSEMNVSTLELGDSALYLCASSLGQDNYGYTFGSGTRLTVV.

This clone has only a few counts. This rearrangement joins TRBV5-4 to TRBJ2-2, with no clear D. V was pared by 0 bases and J by 7 bases, with 4 bases between. The length of the CDR3 is 12 residues. CDR1 is SGHNT, CDR2 YYREEE, per germline (reference sequence). Written as DNA, the CDR3 is TGTGCCAGCAGCTTGGAGGTCGGGGAGCTGTTTTTT. It is translated as CASSLEVGELFF.

In this sample, this clone turned up a few times. The chain links TRBV7-2 to TRBJ2-3; TRBD1 matches 9 bases. The V segment lost 10 bases and the J segment 5 bases; nucleotides outside the gene matches: 13. The germline V gene has CDR1 SGHTA and CDR2 FQGNSA. CDR3 length equals 15 residues. CDR3 loop: CATTGGSGNIDTQYF. The CDR3 region has the DNA TGTGCCACCACAGGGGGCAGCGGGAATATAGATACGCAGTATTTT.

This sequence joins TRBV15 and TRBJ1-5; D remains unclear. V lost 3 bases, J lost 6 bases, and 12 bases lay in between. Per the germline V gene, CDR1 is LNHNV and CDR2 is YYDKDF (reference sequence). There are 14 residues in the CDR3. Here the CDR3 DNA reads TGTGCCACCAGCAGGGAGATAGGGAGTCAGCCCCAGCATTTT. Translated, it gives CATSREIGSQPQHF.

This rearrangement joins TRBV27 to TRBJ1-1, with D possibly being TRBD1 (5 bases). CDR3 size: 14 residues. Germline CDR1 reads MNHEY; CDR2 reads SMNVEV (reference sequence). V was shortened by 3 bases and J by 5 bases, with 13 bases between the two germline ends. CDR3 region: CASSFLVGGTEAFF. The CDR3 nucleotides read TGTGCCAGCAGTTTTTTAGTTGGGGGGACTGAAGCTTTCTTT.

This chain links TRBV7-2 with TRBJ2-5, with 8 bases fitting TRBD1. Germline V gives CDR1 SGHTA, CDR2 FQGNSA. The CDR3 is 15 residues long. Unmatched junction bases numbered 11, after V lost 6 bases and J lost 5 bases. In DNA form, the CDR3 reads TGTGCCAGCAGGGGGCCAGGGACAGGCGGCGAGACCCAGTACTTC. Protein: CASRGPGTGGETQYF.

There are a few counts of this clone. This chain links TRBV10-3 with TRBJ1-1, with TRBD1 matching over 8 bases. This CDR3 contains 17 residues. Looked up from germline, CDR1 is ENHRY and CDR2 is SYGVKD. V lost 8 bases and J lost 0; bases outside the gene matches: 14. CDR3 in amino acids: CAISPRVTGAMNTEAFF. CDR3 DNA: TGTGCCATCTCCCCTAGGGTGACAGGGGCCATGAACACTGAAGCTTTCTTT.

This rearrangement joins TRBV4-3 to TRBJ2-7, with D perhaps matching TRBD1 or TRBD2 (5 bases each). The CDR3 has 15 residues. Germline-derived CDR1 and CDR2 are LGHNA and YSLEER. Trimming pared 1 base from V and 3 bases from J, leaving 13 bases between. The CDR3 DNA follows: TGCGCCAGCAGCCAAGTTGTTTCAGGGAGCTACGAGCAGTACTTC. Translated, it gives CASSQVVSGSYEQYF.

The sample holds a few counts of this clone. Written as DNA, the CDR3 is TGTGCCAGCAGACGAACAGGGACCGGGGAGCTGTTTTTT. Its translation is CASRRTGTGELFF. This sequence joins TRBV2 and TRBJ2-2; possible D gene TRBD1, 6 bases. Trimming pared 6 bases from V and 5 bases from J, leaving 10 bases between. There are 13 residues in the CDR3. Looked up from germline, CDR1 is SNHLY and CDR2 is FYNNEI.

This sequence joins TRBV5-8 and TRBJ2-1; TRBD2 matches 13 bases. Germline V gives CDR1 SGHTS, CDR2 YDEGEE. V was pared by 0 bases and J by 9 bases, with 3 bases of the junction left unmatched. This CDR3 region has 15 residues. CDR3 protein: CASSLGTSGSAEQFF. The CDR3 bases are TGTGCCAGCAGCTTGGGGACTAGCGGGAGTGCTGAGCAGTTCTTC.

The chain carries TRBV18 and TRBJ1-1, with no clear D. This CDR3 spans 12 amino acids. The V end was cut by 2 bases, the J end by 7 bases, with 8 bases between. The germline gives CDR1 KGHSH, CDR2 LQKENI. The CDR3 here is CASSPTSNEAFF. The CDR3 DNA reads as TGTGCCAGCTCACCAACGAGTAATGAAGCTTTCTTT.

Only a few counts were recorded for this clone. The chain links TRBV6-1 to TRBJ1-5; TRBD1 is a possible D gene (6 bases). The CDR3 runs to 17 residues. Germline V lookup: CDR1 MNHNS, CDR2 SASEGT. V shed 2 bases and J shed 2 bases, with 16 bases lying between them. CDR3 residues: CASSELRGGRGNQPQHF. The CDR3 bases are TGTGCCAGCAGTGAACTGAGGGGGGGGCGCGGCAATCAGCCCCAGCATTTT.

This clone was detected only a few times. The V gene is TRBV4-2, the J gene TRBJ2-2; TRBD2 might be the D (6 bases). The CDR3 extends over 17 amino acids. In germline, CDR1 is LGHNA, CDR2 YNFKEQ. The V end lost 0 bases, the J end lost 1 base, and 12 bases lay between the germline ends. The CDR3 loop is CASSQDTLGGNTGELFF. CDR3 nucleotides: TGTGCCAGCAGCCAAGATACCCTCGGGGGGAACACCGGGGAGCTGTTTTTT.

The chain recombines TRBV10-3 with TRBJ1-5; a possible D gene is TRBD1 (6 bases). V lost 11 bases to trimming and J lost 2 bases, with 13 bases between them. The CDR3 is made up of 13 amino acids. Germline assignment: CDR1 ENHRY and CDR2 SYGVKD. The CDR3 spells CASGVGGNQPQHF. Written as DNA, the CDR3 is TGTGCCTCAGGGGTAGGGGGCAATCAGCCCCAGCATTTT.

The chain employs TRBV6-6 and TRBJ2-5; tentatively, D is TRBD1 (5 bases). V dropped 1 base and J dropped 5 bases, with 17 bases sitting between them. Germline CDR1 MNHNY, CDR2 SVGAGI (reference sequence). The CDR3 has 16 amino acids. Written as DNA, the CDR3 is TGTGCCAGCAGTTACTGGGGCGCCCCGCCTCGGGAGACCCAGTACTTC. Amino acid sequence: CASSYWGAPPRETQYF.

The chain joins TRBV19 to TRBJ2-1, with unresolved D. This CDR3 comprises 13 residues. Germline lookup yields CDR1 LNHDA and CDR2 SQIVND (reference sequence). V dropped 6 bases and J dropped 10 bases, with 16 bases sitting between them. The CDR3 loop is CASSLPPPGEQFF. CDR3 in DNA: TGTGCCAGTAGCCTTCCCCCACCAGGAGAGCAGTTCTTC.

This clone has more than one count but fewer than ten. The chain couples TRBV19 to TRBJ2-1, with D unresolved. CDR1 is LNHDA, CDR2 SQIVND, per germline (reference sequence). The V end lost 6 bases, the J end lost 8 bases, and 20 bases lay between the germline ends. The CDR3 contains 15 residues. CDR3 sequence: CASRLASQSGDEQFF. CDR3 DNA: TGTGCCAGTAGATTGGCGAGCCAAAGTGGGGATGAGCAGTTCTTC.

The table lists this clone with a few counts. This chain uses TRBV2 with TRBJ2-7; D is unclear. The CDR3 contains 13 residues. The ends were cut back, 2 bases at V and 6 bases at J, with 11 bases in the middle. Germline V gives CDR1 SNHLY, CDR2 FYNNEI. CDR3 nucleotides: TGTGCCAGCAGTGAATTGTGGGGAAGCGAGCAGTACTTC. Its protein is CASSELWGSEQYF.

The chain uses TRBV28 and TRBJ1-2, with TRBD1 as a possible D gene (5 bases). CDR1 and CDR2 (germline): MDHEN, SYDVKM. Between the trimmed V and J ends, which lost 5 bases and 1 base, there was a span of 23 bases. The CDR3 sequence is 18 residues long. As DNA, the CDR3 is TGTGCCAGCAGTGCCGACCCGGGTGGGACGGACGTTAACTATGGCTACACCTTC. Translated, it gives CASSADPGGTDVNYGYTF.

This rearrangement joins TRBV7-2 to TRBJ2-1; D is possibly TRBD1 or TRBD2 (5 bases each). This CDR3 is built from 14 residues. The germline CDR1 and CDR2 sequences are SGHTA and FQGNSA. Deletions cut 6 bases from V and 5 bases from J, with 14 bases between. The CDR3 reads CASRGVWGNNEQFF. The CDR3 DNA reads TGTGCCAGCAGGGGGGTATGGGGGAACAATGAGCAGTTCTTC.